This T cell receptor (beta chain) was profiled in a study of blood T cells in healthy people across ages. Background on the study: Template switching captured about one barcoded beta molecule per two T cells.

The V and J ends lost 6 bases and 5 bases respectively, with 15 bases between them. Per germline, CDR1 KGHSH and CDR2 LQKENI. The CDR3 spans 14 residues. General study results and limits: Age advanced and TCR beta diversity per million T cells fell, roughly linearly.

Sample-barcoded 5' priming and a J-beta primer mix drove a second PCR of about 6 to 12 cycles. In TCRdb, the 5' RACE reads were re-called with MiXCR into one record per CDR3 protein. The table includes around 1,800,000 distinct CDR3 sequences, 30% to 40% detected once. Concerning this clonotype itself: Its antigen is as yet unknown.

The receptor was isolated from a human donor in good health. Sequenced material: blood. The chain employs TRBV18 and TRBJ2-3; TRBD1 might be the D (5 bases). CDR3 amino acids: CASSPLNTGDTQYF. CDR3 coding DNA: TGTGCCAGCTCTCCCTTGAATACAGGAGATACGCAGTATTTT.